The clone carrying this TCR beta chain was seen a few times. The assay was immunoSEQ multiplex PCR, and TCRdb's table has in-frame clones only and misses some. The profile shows 45,000 to 55,000 clones, less than 85% of them singletons. The record originates from a study of blood T cell repertoires in COVID-19. Study summary: Samples representing acute and convalescent COVID-19 were sourced from the United States, Italy and Spain.

V was trimmed by 4 bases and J by 7 bases, leaving 17 bases between them. The germline CDR1 and CDR2 sequences are SGHNT and YYREEE (reference sequence). The CDR3 sequence is 14 residues long. Sequenced input: peripheral blood. This chain joins TRBV5-4 and TRBJ1-2; the D gene is possibly TRBD1 (6 bases). This clonotype was obtained from a man over 45 with active COVID-19. The CDR3 DNA reads as TGTGCCAGCAGCACCCAGGGGTTTGGTGGTGGCTACACCTTC. Translating it yields CASSTQGFGGGYTF. The variable domain in full, with the rest retrieved from reference TRBV5-4 and TRBJ1-2, is ETGVTQSPTHLIKTRGQQVTLRCSSQSGHNTVSWYQQALGQGPQFIFQYYREEENGRGNFPPRFSGLQFPNYSSELNVNALELDDSALYLCASSTQGFGGGYTFGSGTRLTVV.